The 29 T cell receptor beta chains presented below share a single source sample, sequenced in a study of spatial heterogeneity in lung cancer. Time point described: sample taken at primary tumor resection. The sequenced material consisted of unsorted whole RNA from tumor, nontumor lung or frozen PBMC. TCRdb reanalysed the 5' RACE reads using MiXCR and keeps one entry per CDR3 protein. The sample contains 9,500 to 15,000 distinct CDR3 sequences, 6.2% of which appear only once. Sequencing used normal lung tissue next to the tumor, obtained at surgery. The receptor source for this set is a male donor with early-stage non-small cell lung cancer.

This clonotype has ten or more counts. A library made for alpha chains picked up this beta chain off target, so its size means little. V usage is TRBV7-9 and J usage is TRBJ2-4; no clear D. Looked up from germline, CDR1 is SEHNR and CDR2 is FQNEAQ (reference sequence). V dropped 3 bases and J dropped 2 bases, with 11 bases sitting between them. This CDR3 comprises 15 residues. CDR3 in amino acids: CASSLTRGTKNIQYF. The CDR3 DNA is TGTGCCAGCAGCTTGACCCGAGGAACCAAAAACATTCAGTACTTC. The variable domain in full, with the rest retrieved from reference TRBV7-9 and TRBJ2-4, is DTGVSQNPRHKITKRGQNVTFRCDPISEHNRLYWYRQTLGQGPEFLTYFQNEAQLEKSRLLSDRFSAERPKGSFSTLEIQRTEQGDSAMYLCASSLTRGTKNIQYFGAGTRLSVL.

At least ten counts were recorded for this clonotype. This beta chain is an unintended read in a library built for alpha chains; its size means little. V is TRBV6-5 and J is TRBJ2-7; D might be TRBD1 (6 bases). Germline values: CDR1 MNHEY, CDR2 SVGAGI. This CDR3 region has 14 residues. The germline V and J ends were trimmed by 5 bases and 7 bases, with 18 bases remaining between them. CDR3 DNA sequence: TGTGCCAGCAGTCCACCCAAGGGGGATTCAGAGCAGTACTTC. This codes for CASSPPKGDSEQYF.

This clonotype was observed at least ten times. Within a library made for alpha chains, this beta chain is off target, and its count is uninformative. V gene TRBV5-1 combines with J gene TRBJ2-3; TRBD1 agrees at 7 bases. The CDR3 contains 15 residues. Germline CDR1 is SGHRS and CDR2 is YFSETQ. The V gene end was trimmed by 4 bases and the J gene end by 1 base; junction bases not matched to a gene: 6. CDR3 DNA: TGCGCCAGCAGCCCCCGGGACAGACGCACAGATACGCAGTATTTT. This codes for CASSPRDRRTDTQYF.

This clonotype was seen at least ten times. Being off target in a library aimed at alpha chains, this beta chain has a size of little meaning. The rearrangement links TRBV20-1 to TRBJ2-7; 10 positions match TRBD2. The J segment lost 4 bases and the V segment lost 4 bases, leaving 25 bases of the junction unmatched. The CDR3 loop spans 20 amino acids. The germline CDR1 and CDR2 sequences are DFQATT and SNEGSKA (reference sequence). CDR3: CSATSSGRSGPSGSRYEQYF. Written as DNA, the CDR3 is TGCAGTGCTACTTCGTCGGGCAGGTCGGGTCCTAGCGGGAGTAGGTACGAGCAGTACTTC.

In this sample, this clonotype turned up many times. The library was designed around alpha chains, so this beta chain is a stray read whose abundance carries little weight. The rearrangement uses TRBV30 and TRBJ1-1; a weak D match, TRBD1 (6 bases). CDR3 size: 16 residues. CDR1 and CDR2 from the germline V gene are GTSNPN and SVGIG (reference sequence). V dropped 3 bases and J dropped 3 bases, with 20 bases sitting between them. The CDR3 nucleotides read TGTGCCTGGAGACCACAGGTCAGGGGAGTTCACACTGAAGCTTTCTTT. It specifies CAWRPQVRGVHTEAFF.

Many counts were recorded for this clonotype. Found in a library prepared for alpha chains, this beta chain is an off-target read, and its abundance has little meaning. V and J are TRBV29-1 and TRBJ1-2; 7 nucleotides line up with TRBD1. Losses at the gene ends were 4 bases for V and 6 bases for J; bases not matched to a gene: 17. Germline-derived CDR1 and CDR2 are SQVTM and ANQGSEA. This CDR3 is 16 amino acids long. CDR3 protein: CSVGGKLRGLTDGYTF. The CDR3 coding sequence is TGCAGCGTTGGAGGGAAACTAAGGGGGCTAACTGATGGCTACACCTTC. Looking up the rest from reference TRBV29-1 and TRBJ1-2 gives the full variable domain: SAVISQKPSRDICQRGTSLTIQCQVDSQVTMMFWYRQQPGQSLTLIATANQGSEATYESGFVIDKFPISRPNLTFSTLTVSNMSPEDSSIYLCSVGGKLRGLTDGYTFGSGTRLTVV.

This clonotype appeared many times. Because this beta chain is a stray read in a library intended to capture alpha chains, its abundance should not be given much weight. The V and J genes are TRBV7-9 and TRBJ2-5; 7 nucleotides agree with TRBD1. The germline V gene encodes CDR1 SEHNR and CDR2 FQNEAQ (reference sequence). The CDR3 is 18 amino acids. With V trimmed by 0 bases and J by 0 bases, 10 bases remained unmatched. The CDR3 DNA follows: TGTGCCAGCAGCTTAGCTCTGTCGTGGCAGGGGGACCAAGAGACCCAGTACTTC. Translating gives CASSLALSWQGDQETQYF. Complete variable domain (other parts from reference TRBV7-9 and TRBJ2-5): DTGVSQNPRHKITKRGQNVTFRCDPISEHNRLYWYRQTLGQGPEFLTYFQNEAQLEKSRLLSDRFSAERPKGSFSTLEIQRTEQGDSAMYLCASSLALSWQGDQETQYFGPGTRLLVL.

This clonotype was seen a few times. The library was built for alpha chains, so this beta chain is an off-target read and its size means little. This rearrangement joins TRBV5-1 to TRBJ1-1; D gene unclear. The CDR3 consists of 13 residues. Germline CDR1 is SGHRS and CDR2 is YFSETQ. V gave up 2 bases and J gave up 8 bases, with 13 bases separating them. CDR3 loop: CASSFPGVGEAFF. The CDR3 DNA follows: TGCGCCAGCAGCTTCCCCGGGGTAGGAGAAGCTTTCTTT.

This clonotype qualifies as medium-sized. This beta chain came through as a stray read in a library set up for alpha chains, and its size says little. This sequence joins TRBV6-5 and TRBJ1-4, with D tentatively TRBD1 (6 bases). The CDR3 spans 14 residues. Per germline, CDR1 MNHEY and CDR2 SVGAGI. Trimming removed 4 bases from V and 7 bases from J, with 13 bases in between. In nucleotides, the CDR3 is TGTGCCAGCAGTTCACAGGGAAGGGTTGAAAAACTGTTTTTT. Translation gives CASSSQGRVEKLFF.

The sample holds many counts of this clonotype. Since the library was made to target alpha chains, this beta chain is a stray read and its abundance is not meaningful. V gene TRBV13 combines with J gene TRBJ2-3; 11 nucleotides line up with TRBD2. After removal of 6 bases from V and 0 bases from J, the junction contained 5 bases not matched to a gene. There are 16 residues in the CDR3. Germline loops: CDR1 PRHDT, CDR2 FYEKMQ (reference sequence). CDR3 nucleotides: TGTGCCAGCAGTGGGACTAGCGGTCTTAGCACAGATACGCAGTATTTT. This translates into CASSGTSGLSTDTQYF.

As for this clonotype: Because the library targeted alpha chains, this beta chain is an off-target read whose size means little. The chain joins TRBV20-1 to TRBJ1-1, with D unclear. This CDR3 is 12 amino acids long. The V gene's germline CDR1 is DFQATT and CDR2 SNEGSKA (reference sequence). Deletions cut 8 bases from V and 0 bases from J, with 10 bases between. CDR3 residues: CSTGRMNTEAFF. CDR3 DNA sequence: TGCAGTACCGGCAGGATGAACACTGAAGCTTTCTTT.

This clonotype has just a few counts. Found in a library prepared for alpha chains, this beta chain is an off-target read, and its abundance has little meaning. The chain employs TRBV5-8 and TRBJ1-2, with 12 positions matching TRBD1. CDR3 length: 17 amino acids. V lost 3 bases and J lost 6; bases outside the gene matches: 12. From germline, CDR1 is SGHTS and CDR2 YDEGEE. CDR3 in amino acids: CASSSITTGTGGHGYTF. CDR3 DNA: TGTGCCAGCAGCTCGATCACTACCGGGACAGGGGGCCATGGCTACACCTTC.

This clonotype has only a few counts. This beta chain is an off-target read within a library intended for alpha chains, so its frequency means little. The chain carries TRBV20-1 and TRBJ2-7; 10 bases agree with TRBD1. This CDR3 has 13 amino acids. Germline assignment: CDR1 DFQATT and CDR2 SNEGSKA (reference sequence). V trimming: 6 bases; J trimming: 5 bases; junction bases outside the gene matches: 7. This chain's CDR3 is CSADRQGADEQYF. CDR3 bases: TGCAGTGCAGATCGACAGGGGGCCGACGAGCAGTACTTC.

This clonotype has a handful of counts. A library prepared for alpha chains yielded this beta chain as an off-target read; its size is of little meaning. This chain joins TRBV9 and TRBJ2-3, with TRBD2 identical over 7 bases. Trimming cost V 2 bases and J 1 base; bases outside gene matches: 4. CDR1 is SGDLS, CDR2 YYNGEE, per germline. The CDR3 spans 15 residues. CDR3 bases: TGTGCCAGCAGCGTTGTAGCGGGCGGCACAGATACGCAGTATTTT. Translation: CASSVVAGGTDTQYF.

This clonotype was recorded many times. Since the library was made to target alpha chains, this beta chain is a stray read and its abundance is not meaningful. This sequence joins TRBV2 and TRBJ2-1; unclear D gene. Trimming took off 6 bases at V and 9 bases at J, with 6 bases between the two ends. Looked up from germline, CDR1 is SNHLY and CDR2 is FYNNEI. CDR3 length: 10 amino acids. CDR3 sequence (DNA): TGTGCCAGCAGCTTGGGTGAGCAGTTCTTC. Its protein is CASSLGEQFF.

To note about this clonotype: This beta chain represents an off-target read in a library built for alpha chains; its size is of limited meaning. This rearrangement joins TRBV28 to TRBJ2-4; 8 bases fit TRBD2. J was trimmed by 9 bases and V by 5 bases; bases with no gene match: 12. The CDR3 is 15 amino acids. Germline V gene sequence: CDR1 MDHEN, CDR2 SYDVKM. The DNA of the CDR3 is TGTGCCAGCAGTCTTACGGGAGGGGGGCGAGGCATTCAGTACTTC. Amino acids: CASSLTGGGRGIQYF. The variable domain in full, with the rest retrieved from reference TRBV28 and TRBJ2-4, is DVKVTQSSRYLVKRTGEKVFLECVQDMDHENMFWYRQDPGLGLRLIYFSYDVKMKEKGDIPEGYSVSREKKERFSLILESASTNQTSMYLCASSLTGGGRGIQYFGAGTRLSVL.

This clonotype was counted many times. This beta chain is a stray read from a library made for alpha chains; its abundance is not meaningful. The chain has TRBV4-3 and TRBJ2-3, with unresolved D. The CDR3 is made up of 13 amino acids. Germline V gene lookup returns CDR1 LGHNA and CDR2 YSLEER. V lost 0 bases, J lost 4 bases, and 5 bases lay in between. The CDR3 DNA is TGCGCCAGCAGCCAAGACTTCCCAGATACGCAGTATTTT. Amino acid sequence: CASSQDFPDTQYF.

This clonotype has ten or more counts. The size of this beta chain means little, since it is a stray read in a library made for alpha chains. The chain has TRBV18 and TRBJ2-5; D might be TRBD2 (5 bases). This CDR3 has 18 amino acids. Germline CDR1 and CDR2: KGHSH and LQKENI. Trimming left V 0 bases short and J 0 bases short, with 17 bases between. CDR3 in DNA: TGTGCCAGCTCACCACCCTGGACTGGATACGAACACCAAGAGACCCAGTACTTC. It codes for CASSPPWTGYEHQETQYF.

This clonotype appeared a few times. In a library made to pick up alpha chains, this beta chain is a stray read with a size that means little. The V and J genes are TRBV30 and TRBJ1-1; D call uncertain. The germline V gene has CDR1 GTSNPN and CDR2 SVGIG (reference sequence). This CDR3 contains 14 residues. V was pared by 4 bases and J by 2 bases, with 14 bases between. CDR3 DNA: TGTGCCTGGATGAGTGCGGGTCGAAACACTGAAGCTTTCTTT. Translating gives CAWMSAGRNTEAFF.

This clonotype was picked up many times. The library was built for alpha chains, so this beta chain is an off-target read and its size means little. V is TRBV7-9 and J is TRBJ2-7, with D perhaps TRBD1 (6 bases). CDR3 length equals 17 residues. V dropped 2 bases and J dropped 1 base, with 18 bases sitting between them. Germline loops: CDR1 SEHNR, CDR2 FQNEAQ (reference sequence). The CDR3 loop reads CASSLQTTGIGSYEQYF. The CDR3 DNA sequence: TGTGCCAGCAGCTTACAAACAACAGGGATAGGATCCTACGAGCAGTACTTC.

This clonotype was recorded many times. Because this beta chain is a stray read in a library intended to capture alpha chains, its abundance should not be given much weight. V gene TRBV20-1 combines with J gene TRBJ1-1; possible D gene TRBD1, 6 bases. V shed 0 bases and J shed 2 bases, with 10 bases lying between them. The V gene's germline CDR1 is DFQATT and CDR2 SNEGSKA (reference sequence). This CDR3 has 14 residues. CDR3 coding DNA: TGCAGTGCTAGAGATACAGGGTCAAACACTGAAGCTTTCTTT. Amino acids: CSARDTGSNTEAFF.

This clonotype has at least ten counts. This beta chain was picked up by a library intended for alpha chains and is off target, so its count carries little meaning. Here the CDR3 reads CSVPGRDGFDSNQPQHF. CDR3 nucleotide sequence: TGCAGCGTCCCGGGCCGCGACGGTTTCGATAGCAATCAGCCCCAGCATTTT. V gene TRBV29-1 combines with J gene TRBJ1-5; D remains ambiguous. CDR3 size: 17 residues. Per the germline V gene, CDR1 is SQVTM and CDR2 is ANQGSEA. V shed 6 bases and J shed 0 bases, with 21 bases lying between them. Using reference TRBV29-1 and TRBJ1-5 for the parts outside the CDR3, the full variable domain is SAVISQKPSRDICQRGTSLTIQCQVDSQVTMMFWYRQQPGQSLTLIATANQGSEATYESGFVIDKFPISRPNLTFSTLTVSNMSPEDSSIYLCSVPGRDGFDSNQPQHFGDGTRLSIL.

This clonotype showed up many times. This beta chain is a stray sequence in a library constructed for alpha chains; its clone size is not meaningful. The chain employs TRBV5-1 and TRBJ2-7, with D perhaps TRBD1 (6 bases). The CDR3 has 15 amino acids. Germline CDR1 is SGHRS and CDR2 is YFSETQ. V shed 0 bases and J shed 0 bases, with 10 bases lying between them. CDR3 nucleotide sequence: TGCGCCAGCAGCTTGGTCCCAGGGGACTCCTACGAGCAGTACTTC. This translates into CASSLVPGDSYEQYF.

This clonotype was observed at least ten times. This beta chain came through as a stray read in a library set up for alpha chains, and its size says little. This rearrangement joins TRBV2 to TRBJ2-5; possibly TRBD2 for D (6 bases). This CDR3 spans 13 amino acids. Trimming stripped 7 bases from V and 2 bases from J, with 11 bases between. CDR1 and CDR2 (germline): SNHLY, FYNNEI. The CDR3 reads CASNGGRQETQYF. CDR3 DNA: TGTGCCAGCAATGGAGGGCGGCAAGAGACCCAGTACTTC.

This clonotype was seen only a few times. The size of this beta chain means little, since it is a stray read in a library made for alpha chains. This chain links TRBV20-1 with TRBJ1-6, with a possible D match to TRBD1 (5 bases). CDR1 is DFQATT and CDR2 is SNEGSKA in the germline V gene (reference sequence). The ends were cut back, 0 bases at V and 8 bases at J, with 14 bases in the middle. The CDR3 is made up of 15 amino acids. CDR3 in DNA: TGCAGTGCTAGAGATAGTGGGGCCCGTGATTCACCCCTCCACTTT. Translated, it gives CSARDSGARDSPLHF.

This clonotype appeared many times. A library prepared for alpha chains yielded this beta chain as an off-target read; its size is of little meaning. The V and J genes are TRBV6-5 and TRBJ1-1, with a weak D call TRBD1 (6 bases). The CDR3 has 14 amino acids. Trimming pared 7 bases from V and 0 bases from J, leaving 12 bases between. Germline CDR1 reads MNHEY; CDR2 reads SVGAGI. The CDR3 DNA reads TGTGCCAGCAAGATTGGGACACTGAACACTGAAGCTTTCTTT. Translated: CASKIGTLNTEAFF.

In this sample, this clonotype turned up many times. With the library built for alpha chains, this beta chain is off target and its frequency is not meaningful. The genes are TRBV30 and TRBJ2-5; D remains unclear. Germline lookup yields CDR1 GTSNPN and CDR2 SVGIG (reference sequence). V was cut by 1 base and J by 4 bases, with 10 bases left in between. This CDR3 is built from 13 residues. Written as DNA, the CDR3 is TGTGCCTGGAGTGCACTCACCACAGAGACCCAGTACTTC. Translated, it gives CAWSALTTETQYF.

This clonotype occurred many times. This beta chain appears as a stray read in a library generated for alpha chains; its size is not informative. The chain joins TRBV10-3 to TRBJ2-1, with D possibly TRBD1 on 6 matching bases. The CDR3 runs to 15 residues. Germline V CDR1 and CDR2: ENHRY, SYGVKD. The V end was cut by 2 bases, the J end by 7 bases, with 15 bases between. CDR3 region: CAISEQGWSINEQFF. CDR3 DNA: TGTGCCATCAGTGAGCAGGGGTGGTCGATAAATGAGCAGTTCTTC.

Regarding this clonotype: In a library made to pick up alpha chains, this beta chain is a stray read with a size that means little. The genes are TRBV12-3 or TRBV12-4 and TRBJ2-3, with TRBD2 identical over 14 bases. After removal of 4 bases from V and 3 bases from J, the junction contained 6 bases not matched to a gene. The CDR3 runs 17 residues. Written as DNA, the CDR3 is TGTGCCAGCAGTTCCGGGACTAGCGGGAGTATTACAGATACGCAGTATTTT. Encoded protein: CASSSGTSGSITDTQYF.